This TCR beta chain was identified during a study of Graves' ophthalmopathy and Graves' hyperthyroidism. About the research overall: There was a collection of peripheral blood at initial diagnosis, before any treatment.

For repertoire sequencing, the TCR beta CDR3 regions were amplified from RNA transcripts. After a first-round RT-PCR with HTBI primers, a second-round multiplex PCR was run. TCRdb ran MiXCR on the multiplex PCR reads and lists one entry per CDR3 protein. This sample has 500,000 to 700,000 distinct CDR3 sequences, with about a fifth found just once. V was clipped by 6 bases and J by 7 bases; unmatched bases: 10. CDR3 length equals 14 residues. This clonotype was detected once. The rearrangement uses TRBV12-3 or TRBV12-4 and TRBJ2-7; TRBD1 matches 9 bases. The sample consisted of peripheral blood. This sequence was found in a woman between 18 and 30 years old with stable Graves' hyperthyroidism. Some clones in this sample may be carry-over from other donors' samples. CDR3 sequence: CASSSNRGPGEQYF. The CDR3 nucleotides read TGTGCCAGCAGCTCCAACAGGGGGCCGGGTGAGCAGTACTTC.